These T cell receptor beta chains were read from a single sample in a study of persistence of HIV-infected CD4 T cells. The repertoire was sequenced with immunoSEQ multiplex PCR; TCRdb's copy has only in-frame clones and lacks some. Of fewer than 45,000 clones listed, about 88% are singletons. The antigens of these receptors remain unknown. The starting material was CD4+ T cells sorted from PBMCs after roughly 20-hour stimulation, obtained from a patient who received antiretroviral therapy. The receptors shown here come from an adult woman with HIV who was CMV-seropositive. The conserved cysteine and the conserved F or W are not part of the CDR3 here. A D gene is named only where the DNA matches it firmly.

CDR3 protein | V gene | D gene
ASSHHDRSPLH | TRBV3-1/TRBV3-2 | .
ASSWLGPTYLEAF | TRBV5-1 | .
ASRSAGPRAGAF | TRBV27 | .
ASSPQVKDYEQY | TRBV19 | .
ASSEERTSGGSTDTQY | TRBV2 | TRBD2
ASSSQRGGADTQY | TRBV7-2 | TRBD2
ASSPLGGQYAF | TRBV3-1/TRBV3-2 | TRBD1
ASSGGRTSTNEKLF | TRBV5-1 | .
AINKGGNSPLH | TRBV10-3 | .
ASTSGGTAEAF | TRBV27 | .
AWKGLGYRNEQY | TRBV30 | .
ASSFTGTGGDQPQH | TRBV27 | TRBD1
ASSQDSKNIQY | TRBV3-1/TRBV3-2 | .
ASSPRFSGGAINEQF | TRBV5-1 | TRBD2
ASSSWGGSRETQY | TRBV5-5 | TRBD2
ASSPPIGRGYT | TRBV5-4 | .
ASRRGNSGANVLT | TRBV2 | TRBD1
ASSLSSYNEQF | TRBV12-3/TRBV12-4 | .
ASSYSGGAGWEAF | TRBV6-5 | .
ASSLVQLNTGELF | TRBV11-1 | .
ATSRDGDRYEKLF | TRBV15 | .
ASRHLTEEGADEQY | TRBV2 | .
ASSERWSNTEAF | TRBV6-1 | .
ASRWGEKLF | TRBV12-3/TRBV12-4 | .
AWRLTGDREKLF | TRBV30 | TRBD1
ASGRTGNSYNSPLH | TRBV6-6 | TRBD1
ASSRQGLGGYT | TRBV6-5 | TRBD1
AWTADRGHYGYT | TRBV30 | TRBD1
ASSLFASRTQY | TRBV7-2 | .
ASSQGYPALH | TRBV3-1/TRBV3-2 | .
ASSLSGSSYNEQF | TRBV7-3 | TRBD2
AMSPWGLAKETQY | TRBV5-6 | TRBD2
ASSMAGTVKAD | TRBV19 | .
ASSEAPGGDYGYT | TRBV2 | .
ASRRDRDNEQF | TRBV6-5 | TRBD1
ASRPPGQRTYGYT | TRBV2 | TRBD1
ASSPNGGALTGELF | TRBV7-3 | TRBD2
ASSWTGQPYEQY | TRBV5-6 | .
ASSQGPVMPQH | TRBV6-6 | .
ASSYGRSTPLH | TRBV6-7 | .
ASSPQRGGNEQF | TRBV18 | TRBD2
ASSESGGRGTNSPLH | TRBV25-1 | TRBD1
AWSGSTGQY | TRBV30 | .